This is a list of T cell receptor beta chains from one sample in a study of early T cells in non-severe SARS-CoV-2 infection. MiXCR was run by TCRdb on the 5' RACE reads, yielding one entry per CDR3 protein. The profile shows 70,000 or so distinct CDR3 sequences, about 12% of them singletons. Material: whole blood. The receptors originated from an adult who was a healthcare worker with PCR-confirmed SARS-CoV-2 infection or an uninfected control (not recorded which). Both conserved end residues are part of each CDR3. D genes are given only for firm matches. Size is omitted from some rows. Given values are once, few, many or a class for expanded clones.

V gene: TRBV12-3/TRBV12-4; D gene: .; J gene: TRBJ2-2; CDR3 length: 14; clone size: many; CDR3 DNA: TGTGCCAGCAGTACCCGGACCGGGACCGGGGAGCTGTTTTTT; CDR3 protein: CASSTRTGTGELFF
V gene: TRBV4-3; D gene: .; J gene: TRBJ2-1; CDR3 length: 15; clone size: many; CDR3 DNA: TGCGCCAGCAGCCAAGCGTGGAGCTCCTACAATGAGCAGTTCTTC; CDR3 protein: CASSQAWSSYNEQFF
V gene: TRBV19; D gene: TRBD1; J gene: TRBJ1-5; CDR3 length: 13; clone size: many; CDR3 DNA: TGTGCCAGTTCTACAGGGGGCTACCAGCCCCAGCATTTT; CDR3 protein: CASSTGGYQPQHF
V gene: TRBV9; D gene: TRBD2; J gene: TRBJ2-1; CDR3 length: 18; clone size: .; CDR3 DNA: TGTGCCAGCAGCGTAGCAGCGGGGGGGAAGAGCTCCTACAATGAGCAGTTCTTC; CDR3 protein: CASSVAAGGKSSYNEQFF
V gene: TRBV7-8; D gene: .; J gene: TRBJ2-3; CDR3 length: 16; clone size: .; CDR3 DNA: TGTGCCAGCAGCTTCCGCGCTGTGGGGAATACGGATACGCAGTATTTT; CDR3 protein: CASSFRAVGNTDTQYF
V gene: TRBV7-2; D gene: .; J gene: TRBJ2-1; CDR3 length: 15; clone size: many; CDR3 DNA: TGTGCCAGCAGCCAAGACTCTAGCTCCTACAATGAGCAGTTCTTC; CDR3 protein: CASSQDSSSYNEQFF
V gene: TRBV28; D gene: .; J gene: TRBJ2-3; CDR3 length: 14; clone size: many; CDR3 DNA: TGTGCCAGCAGTATCGGGCGTATCACAGATACGCAGTATTTT; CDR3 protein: CASSIGRITDTQYF
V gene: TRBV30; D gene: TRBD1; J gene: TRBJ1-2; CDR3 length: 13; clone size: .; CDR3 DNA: TGTGCCTATTCCGGGACAGGGGTTGAAGGCTACACCTTC; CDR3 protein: CAYSGTGVEGYTF
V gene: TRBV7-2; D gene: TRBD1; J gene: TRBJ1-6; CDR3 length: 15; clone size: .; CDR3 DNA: TGTGCCAGCAGCTTAGGACAGGGGGTCAATTCACCCCTCCACTTT; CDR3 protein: CASSLGQGVNSPLHF
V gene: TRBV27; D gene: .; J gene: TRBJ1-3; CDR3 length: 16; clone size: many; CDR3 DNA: TGTGCCAGCAGTAGTTTGAGGAGAAACTCTGGAAACACCATATATTTT; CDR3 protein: CASSSLRRNSGNTIYF
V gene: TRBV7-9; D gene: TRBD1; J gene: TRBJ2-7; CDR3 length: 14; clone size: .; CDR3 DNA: TGTGCCAGCAGCTTAGGGGGACAGGGTCTGATACAGTACTTC; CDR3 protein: CASSLGGQGLIQYF
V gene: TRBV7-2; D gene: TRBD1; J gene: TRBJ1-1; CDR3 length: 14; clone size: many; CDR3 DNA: TGTGCCAGCAGAGGGACAGCCGGAGACACTGAAGCTTTCTTT; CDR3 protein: CASRGTAGDTEAFF
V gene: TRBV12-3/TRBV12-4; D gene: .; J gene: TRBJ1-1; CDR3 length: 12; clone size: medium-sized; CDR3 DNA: TGTGCCAGCAGCCGTACTGACACTGAAGCTTTCTTT; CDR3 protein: CASSRTDTEAFF
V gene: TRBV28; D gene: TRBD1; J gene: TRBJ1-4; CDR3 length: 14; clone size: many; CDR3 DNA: TGTGCCAGCAGTCCATTAGACAGGGGTGAAAAACTGTTTTTT; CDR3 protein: CASSPLDRGEKLFF
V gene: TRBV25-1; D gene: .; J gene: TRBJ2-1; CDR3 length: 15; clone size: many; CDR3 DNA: TGTGCCAGCAATCCTGGTTTACAACCTTACAATGAGCAGTTCTTC; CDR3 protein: CASNPGLQPYNEQFF
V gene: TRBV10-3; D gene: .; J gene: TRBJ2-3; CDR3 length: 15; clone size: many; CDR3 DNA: TGTGCCATCAGTGAAGTGGGCTGGAGCACAGATACGCAGTATTTT; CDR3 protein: CAISEVGWSTDTQYF
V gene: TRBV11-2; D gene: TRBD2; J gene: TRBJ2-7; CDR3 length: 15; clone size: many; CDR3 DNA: TGTGCCAGCAGCTTTAAGGCGGGGAGGGCCGCCGAGCAGTACTTC; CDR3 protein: CASSFKAGRAAEQYF
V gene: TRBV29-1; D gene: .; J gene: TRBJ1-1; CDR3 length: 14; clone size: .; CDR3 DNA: TGCAGCGTTGTAAATAGCCGGAAGAACACTGAAGCTTTCTTT; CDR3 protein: CSVVNSRKNTEAFF
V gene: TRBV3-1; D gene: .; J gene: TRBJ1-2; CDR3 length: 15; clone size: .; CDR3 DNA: TGTGCCAGCAGCCAAGGACCGGGACGTGAGTTTGGCTACACCTTC; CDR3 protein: CASSQGPGREFGYTF
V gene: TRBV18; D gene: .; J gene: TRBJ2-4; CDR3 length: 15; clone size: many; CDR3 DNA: TGTGCCAGCTCAGAAACCCGGCTAGCCAAAAACATTCAGTACTTC; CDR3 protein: CASSETRLAKNIQYF
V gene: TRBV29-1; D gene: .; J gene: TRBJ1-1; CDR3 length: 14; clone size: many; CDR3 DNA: TGCAGCGGCCTGGGGGGCGACATGAACACTGAAGCTTTCTTT; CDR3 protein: CSGLGGDMNTEAFF
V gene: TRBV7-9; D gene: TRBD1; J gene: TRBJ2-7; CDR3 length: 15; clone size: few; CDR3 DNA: TGTGCCAGCAGGGATATGGGACAGGGCACCTACGAGCAGTACTTC; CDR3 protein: CASRDMGQGTYEQYF
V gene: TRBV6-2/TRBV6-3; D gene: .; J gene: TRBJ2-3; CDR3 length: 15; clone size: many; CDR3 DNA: TGTGCCAGCAGTCAGGGTGACGGAGCCACAGATACGCAGTATTTT; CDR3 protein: CASSQGDGATDTQYF
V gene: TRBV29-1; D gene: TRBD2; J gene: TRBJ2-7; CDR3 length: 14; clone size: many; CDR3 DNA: TGCAGCGTTGAGGCCCTAGCGGGCTCCTACGAGCAGTACTTC; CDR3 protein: CSVEALAGSYEQYF
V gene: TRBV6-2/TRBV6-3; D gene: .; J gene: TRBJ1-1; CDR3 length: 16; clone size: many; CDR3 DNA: TGTGCCAGCAGTTCTCTAAACAGGGCGGAGGGGCCTGAAGCTTTCTTT; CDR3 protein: CASSSLNRAEGPEAFF
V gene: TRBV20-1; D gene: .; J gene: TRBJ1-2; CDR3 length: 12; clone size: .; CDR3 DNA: TGCAGTGCTAGCCGTTTTAACTATGGCTACACCTTC; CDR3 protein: CSASRFNYGYTF
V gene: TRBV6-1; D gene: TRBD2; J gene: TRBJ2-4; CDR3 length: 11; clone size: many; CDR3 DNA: TGTGCCAGCAGTACGGGGGGGTTCGAGTACTTC; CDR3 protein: CASSTGGFEYF
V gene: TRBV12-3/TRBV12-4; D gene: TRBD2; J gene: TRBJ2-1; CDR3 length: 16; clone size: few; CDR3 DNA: TGTGCCAGCAGCCCCGTAGCGGGAGGGCTCTACAATGAGCAGTTCTTC; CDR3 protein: CASSPVAGGLYNEQFF
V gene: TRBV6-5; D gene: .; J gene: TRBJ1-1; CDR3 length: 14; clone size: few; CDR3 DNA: TGTGCCAGCAGTTATTTTCGGGGCGGGACTGAAGCTTTCTTT; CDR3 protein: CASSYFRGGTEAFF
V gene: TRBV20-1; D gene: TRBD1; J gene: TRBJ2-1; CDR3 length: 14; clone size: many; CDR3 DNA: TGCAGTGCTAGAGAACAGGGGGCCTACAATGAGCAGTTCTTC; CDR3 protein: CSAREQGAYNEQFF
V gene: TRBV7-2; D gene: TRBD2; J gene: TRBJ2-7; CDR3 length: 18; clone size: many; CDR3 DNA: TGTGCCAGCAGCGTTAGGACTTGCGGGAGGGCCGGTGGATACGAGCAGTACTTC; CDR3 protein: CASSVRTCGRAGGYEQYF
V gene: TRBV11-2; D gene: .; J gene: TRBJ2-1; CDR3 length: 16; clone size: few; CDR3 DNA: TGTGCCAGCAGCTTAGTAGGGGGACTTCTCTACAATGAGCAGTTCTTC; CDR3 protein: CASSLVGGLLYNEQFF
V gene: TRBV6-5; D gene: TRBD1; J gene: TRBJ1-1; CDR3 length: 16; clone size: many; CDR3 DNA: TGTGCCAGCAGCAATCTTCCGGGACAGGGGGGCACTGAAGCTTTCTTT; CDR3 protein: CASSNLPGQGGTEAFF
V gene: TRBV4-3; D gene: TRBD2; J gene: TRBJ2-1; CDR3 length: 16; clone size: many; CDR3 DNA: TGCGCCAGCAGCCAAGATTGGACTAGCGGGAGTCATGAGCAGTTCTTC; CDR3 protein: CASSQDWTSGSHEQFF
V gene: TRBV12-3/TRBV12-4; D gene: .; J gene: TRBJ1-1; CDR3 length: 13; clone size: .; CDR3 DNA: TGTGCCAGCAGTTTAAATAGGAACACTGAAGCTTTCTTT; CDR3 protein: CASSLNRNTEAFF
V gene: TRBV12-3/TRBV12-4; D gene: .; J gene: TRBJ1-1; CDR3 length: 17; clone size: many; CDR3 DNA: TGTGCCAGCAGTCCCCCGGTGGGTCGGGGGGTAACCGCTGAAGCTTTCTTT; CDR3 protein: CASSPPVGRGVTAEAFF
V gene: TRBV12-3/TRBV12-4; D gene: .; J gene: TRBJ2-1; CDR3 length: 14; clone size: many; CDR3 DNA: TGTGCCAGCAGCTCCCGGGTCAGGGGCCATGAGCAGTTCTTC; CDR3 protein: CASSSRVRGHEQFF
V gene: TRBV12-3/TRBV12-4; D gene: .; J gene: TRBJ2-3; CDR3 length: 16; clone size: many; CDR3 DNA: TGTGCCAGCAGAGGGTTGACTCCGGGGTTTACAGATACGCAGTATTTT; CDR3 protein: CASRGLTPGFTDTQYF
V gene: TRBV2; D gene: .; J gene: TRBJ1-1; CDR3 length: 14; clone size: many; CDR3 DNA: TGTGCCAGCAGTGACGAAGGGGCCGGCTTGTCGACTTTCTTT; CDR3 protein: CASSDEGAGLSTFF
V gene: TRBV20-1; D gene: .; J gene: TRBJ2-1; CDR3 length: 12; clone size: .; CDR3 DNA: TGCAGTGCTAGAGATTTGGGGATGGGTCTGTTCTTC; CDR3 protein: CSARDLGMGLFF
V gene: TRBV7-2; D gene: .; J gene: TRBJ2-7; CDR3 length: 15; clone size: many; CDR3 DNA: TGTGCCAGCAGCTTAGAAGCCCAGGGGTACTACGAGCAGTACTTC; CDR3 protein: CASSLEAQGYYEQYF
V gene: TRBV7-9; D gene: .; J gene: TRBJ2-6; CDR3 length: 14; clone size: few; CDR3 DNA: TGTGCCAGCAGCTCAGGGTCTGGGGCCAACGTCCTGACTTTC; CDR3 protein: CASSSGSGANVLTF
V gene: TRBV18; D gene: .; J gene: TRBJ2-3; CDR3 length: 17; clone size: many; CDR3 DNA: TGTGCCAGCTCACAGGGAGGTCCTAGCTCTGGGGAAGATACGCAGTATTTT; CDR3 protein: CASSQGGPSSGEDTQYF